This TCR beta chain was retrieved from a study of cytomegalovirus exposure and HLA in healthy donors. Whole-study context: Most genotyped donors, 81% of fewer than 400, had Caucasian-associated genetic ancestry.

This clone has a handful of counts. Its antigen is unidentified. Findings and caveats of the study: Reported findings show TCR beta sequences accurately forecast HLA-A and HLA-B alleles in most subjects. Per a prior analysis, the majority of TCR beta V segments were productive roughly 90% or roughly 30% of the time.

60 Vbeta and 13 Jbeta primers were used in PCR. Sequencing was performed with immunoSEQ multiplex PCR; in TCRdb, only in-frame clones are kept and a portion is missing. The sample lists around 100,000 clones, roughly 66% occurring once. Deletions cut 5 bases from V and 0 bases from J, with 14 bases between. The CDR3 covers 16 residues. Germline CDR1 reads MGHRA; CDR2 reads YSYEKL. The V call is TRBV4-1, the J call TRBJ2-1; D is possibly TRBD1 (5 bases). The receptor comes from a woman in her twenties or thirties in good health and CMV-seronegative. Input material: PBMCs. CDR3: CASSLDSLSSYNEQFF. CDR3 DNA sequence: TGCGCCAGCAGCTTAGACAGTTTAAGCTCCTACAATGAGCAGTTCTTC.